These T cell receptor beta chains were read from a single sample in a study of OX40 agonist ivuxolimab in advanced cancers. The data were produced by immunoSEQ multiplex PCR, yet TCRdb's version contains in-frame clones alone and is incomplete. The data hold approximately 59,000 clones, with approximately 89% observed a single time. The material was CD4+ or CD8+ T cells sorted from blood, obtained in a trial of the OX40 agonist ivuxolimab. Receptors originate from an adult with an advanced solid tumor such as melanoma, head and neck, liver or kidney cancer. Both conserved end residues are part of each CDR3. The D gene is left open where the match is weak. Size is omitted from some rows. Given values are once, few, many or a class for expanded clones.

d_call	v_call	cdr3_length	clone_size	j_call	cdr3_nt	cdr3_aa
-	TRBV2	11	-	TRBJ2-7	TGTGCCAGCAGCCCGATATACGAGCAGTACTTC	CASSPIYEQYF
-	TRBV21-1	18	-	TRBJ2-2	TGTGCCAGCAGCAAACAGGGACAACTAGTTTCGAACACCGGGGAGCTGTTTTTT	CASSKQGQLVSNTGELFF
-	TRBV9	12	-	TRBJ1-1	TGTGCCAGCAGCGGTTTGAACACTGAAGCTTTCTTT	CASSGLNTEAFF
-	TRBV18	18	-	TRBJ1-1	TGTGCCAGCTCACCCGTGACCTTCAAGCGGGGCTTTAACACTGAAGCTTTCTTT	CASSPVTFKRGFNTEAFF
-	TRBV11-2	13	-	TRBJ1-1	TGTGCCAGCAGCTTAGCGTCAGACACTGAAGCTTTCTTT	CASSLASDTEAFF
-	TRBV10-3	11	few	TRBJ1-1	TGTGCCATCAGTACGAACACTGAAGCTTTCTTT	CAISTNTEAFF
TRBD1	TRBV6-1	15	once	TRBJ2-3	TGTGCCAGCAGTATAACCGGGACAGGTCCAGATACGCAGTATTTT	CASSITGTGPDTQYF
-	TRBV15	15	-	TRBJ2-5	TGTGCCACCAGCAGCCCCTCGCACAACCAAGAGACCCAGTACTTC	CATSSPSHNQETQYF
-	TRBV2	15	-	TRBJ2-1	TGTGCCAGCAGTGAAGATTGGGGCTCCTACAATGAGCAGCTCTTC	CASSEDWGSYNEQLF
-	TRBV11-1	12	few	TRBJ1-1	TGTGCCAGCAGCTTACAGGGTCATGAAGCTTTCTTT	CASSLQGHEAFF
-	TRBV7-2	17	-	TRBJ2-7	TGTGCCAGCAGCTTAGGGAGCCCAGGGATAATAGCTTACGAGCAGTACTTC	CASSLGSPGIIAYEQYF
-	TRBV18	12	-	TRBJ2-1	TGTGCCAGCTCTCCGACAGGCGGGGAGCAGTTCTTC	CASSPTGGEQFF
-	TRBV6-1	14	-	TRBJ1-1	TGTGCCAGCAGACCCCGAGGGATGAACACTGAAGCTTTCTTT	CASRPRGMNTEAFF
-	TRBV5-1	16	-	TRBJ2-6	TGCGCCAGCAGCTTGGTTGGGGTGGCAGGGGCCAACGTCCTGACTTTC	CASSLVGVAGANVLTF
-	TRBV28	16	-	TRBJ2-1	TGTGCCAGCAGTTTAAGTGGCAGGAGCGGGCGGTCGATGCAGTTCTTC	CASSLSGRSGRSMQFF
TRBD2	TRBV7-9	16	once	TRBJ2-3	TGTGCCAGCAGCTTATTAGCGGGAAGGTGGTCAGATACGCAGTATTTT	CASSLLAGRWSDTQYF
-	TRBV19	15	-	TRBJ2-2	TGTGCCAGTAGTTCTCCGCCGACAGCCACCGGGGAGCTGTTTTTT	CASSSPPTATGELFF
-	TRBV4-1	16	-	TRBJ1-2	TGCGCCAGCAGGCCTAGAACGGGAGTTGCCTCCAGGGACTACACCTTC	CASRPRTGVASRDYTF
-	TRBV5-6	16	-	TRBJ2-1	TGTGCCAGCAGCCAGGAGCGGCCCTACTACTACAATGAGCAGTTCTTC	CASSQERPYYYNEQFF
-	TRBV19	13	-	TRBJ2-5	TGTGCCAGTAGTATTCAGTTTCAAGAGACCCAGTACTTC	CASSIQFQETQYF
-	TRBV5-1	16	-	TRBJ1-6	TGCGCCAGCAGCTTTAGTTTGGGTTCCCATAATTCACCCCTCCACTTT	CASSFSLGSHNSPLHF
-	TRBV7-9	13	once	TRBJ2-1	TGTGCCAGCAGCCGCGACACCTACAATGAGCAGTTCTTC	CASSRDTYNEQFF
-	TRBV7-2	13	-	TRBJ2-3	TGTGCCAGCAGCTTACCGGGCACAGATACGCAGTATTTT	CASSLPGTDTQYF
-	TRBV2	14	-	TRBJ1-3	TGTGCCAGCAGTATGAGTCGAATCGGAAACACCATATATTTT	CASSMSRIGNTIYF
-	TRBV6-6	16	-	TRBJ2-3	TGTGCCAGCAGTTACTCAGCATCCGGGTCGACAGATACGCAGTATTTT	CASSYSASGSTDTQYF
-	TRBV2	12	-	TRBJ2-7	TGTGCCAGCACTCCGGGCAAACGAGAGCAGTACTTC	CASTPGKREQYF